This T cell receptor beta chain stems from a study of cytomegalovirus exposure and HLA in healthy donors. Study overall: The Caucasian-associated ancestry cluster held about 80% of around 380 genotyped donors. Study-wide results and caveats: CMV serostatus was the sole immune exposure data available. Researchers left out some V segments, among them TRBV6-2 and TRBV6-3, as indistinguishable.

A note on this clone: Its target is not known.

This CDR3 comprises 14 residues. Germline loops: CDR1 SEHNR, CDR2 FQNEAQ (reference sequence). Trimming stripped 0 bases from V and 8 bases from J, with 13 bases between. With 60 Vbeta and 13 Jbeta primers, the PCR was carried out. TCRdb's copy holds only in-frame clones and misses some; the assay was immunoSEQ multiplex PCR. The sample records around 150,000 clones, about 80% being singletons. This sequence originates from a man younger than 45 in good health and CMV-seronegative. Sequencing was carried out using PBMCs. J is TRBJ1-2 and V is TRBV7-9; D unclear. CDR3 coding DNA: TGTGCCAGCAGCTTAGCTGTAGCGGGCGGGGGCTACACCTTC. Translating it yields CASSLAVAGGGYTF.